This T cell receptor beta chain was captured in a study of post-analysis software for immune sequencing data. Whole-study context: Courses of disease covered relapsing-remitting, secondary progressive and progressive-relapsing multiple sclerosis.

The CDR3 spans 14 residues. Germline V gene data show CDR1 as MDHEN and CDR2 as SYDVKM. V was pared by 6 bases and J by 2 bases, with 11 bases between. Overall study findings and caveats: Patients with multiple sclerosis recorded significantly lower normalized Chao1 diversity than controls, the study found. When the samples were clustered directly with F measure, those that had been prepared in the same batch showed strong co-clustering. Roughly five TRBV segments, including TRBV5-6, TRBV5-1 and TRBV20-1, were more frequent in patients than controls.

Unique molecular identifiers featured in each of the TCR beta cDNA libraries. In TCRdb, the PCR reads were re-called with MiXCR into one record per CDR3 protein. The table records about 570,000 distinct CDR3 sequences, 34% of them present only once. A remark on this clonotype: Its target is unknown.

The genes are TRBV28 and TRBJ2-1; D call uncertain. The sequence was collected from a girl aged 2 to 17 with multiple sclerosis. The sequencing input was blood. The CDR3 nucleotides are TGTGCCAGCAGGTCTTTGTCCACCTACAATGAGCAGTTCTTC. It codes for CASRSLSTYNEQFF. Full variable domain (missing parts from reference TRBV28 and TRBJ2-1): DVKVTQSSRYLVKRTGEKVFLECVQDMDHENMFWYRQDPGLGLRLIYFSYDVKMKEKGDIPEGYSVSREKKERFSLILESASTNQTSMYLCASRSLSTYNEQFFGPGTRLTVL.